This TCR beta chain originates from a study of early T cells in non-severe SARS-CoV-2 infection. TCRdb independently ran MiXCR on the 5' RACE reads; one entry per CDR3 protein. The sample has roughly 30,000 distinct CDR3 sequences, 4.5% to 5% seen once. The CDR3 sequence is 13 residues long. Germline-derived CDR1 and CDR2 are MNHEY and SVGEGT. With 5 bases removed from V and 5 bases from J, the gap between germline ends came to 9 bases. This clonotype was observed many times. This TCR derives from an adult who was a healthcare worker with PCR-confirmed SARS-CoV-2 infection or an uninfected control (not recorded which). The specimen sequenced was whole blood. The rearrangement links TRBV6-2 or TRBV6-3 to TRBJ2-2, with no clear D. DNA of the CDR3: TGTGCCAGCAGTCAAACCACAACCGGGGAGCTGTTTTTT. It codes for CASSQTTTGELFF.